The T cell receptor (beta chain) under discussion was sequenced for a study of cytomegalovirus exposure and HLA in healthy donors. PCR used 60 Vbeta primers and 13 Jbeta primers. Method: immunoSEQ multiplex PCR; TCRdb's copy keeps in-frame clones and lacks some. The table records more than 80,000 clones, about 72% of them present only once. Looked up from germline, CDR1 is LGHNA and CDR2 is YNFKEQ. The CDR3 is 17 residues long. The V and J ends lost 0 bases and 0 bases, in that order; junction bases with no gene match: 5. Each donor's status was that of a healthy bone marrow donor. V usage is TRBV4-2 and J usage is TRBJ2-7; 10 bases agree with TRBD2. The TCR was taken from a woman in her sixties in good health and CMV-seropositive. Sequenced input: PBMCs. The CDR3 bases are TGTGCCAGCAGCCAAGAGACGCGGACTAGCGGCTCCTACGAGCAGTACTTC. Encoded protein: CASSQETRTSGSYEQYF.